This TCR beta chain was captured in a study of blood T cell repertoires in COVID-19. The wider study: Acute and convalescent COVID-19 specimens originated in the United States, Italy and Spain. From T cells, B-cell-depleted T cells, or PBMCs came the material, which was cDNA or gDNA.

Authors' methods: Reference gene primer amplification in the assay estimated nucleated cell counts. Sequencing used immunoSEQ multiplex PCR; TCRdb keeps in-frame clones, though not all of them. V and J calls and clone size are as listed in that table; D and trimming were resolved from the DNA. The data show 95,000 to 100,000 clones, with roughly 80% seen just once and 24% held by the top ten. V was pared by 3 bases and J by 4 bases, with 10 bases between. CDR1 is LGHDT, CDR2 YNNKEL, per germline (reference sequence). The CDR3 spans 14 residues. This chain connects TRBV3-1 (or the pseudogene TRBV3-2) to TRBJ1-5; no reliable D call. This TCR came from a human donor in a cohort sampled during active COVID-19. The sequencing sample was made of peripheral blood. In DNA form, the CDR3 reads TGTGCCAGCAGCCAGGGAGACACGAATCAGCCCCAGCATTTT. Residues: CASSQGDTNQPQHF.